The 24 T cell receptor beta chains listed next were all sequenced from one sample in a study of cytomegalovirus exposure and HLA in healthy donors. Produced via immunoSEQ multiplex PCR; TCRdb's table is partial and in-frame only. The sample contains 130,000 or so clones, roughly 91% of which appear only once. The sequencing input was PBMCs. The receptors here all came from a man aged 25 to 45 in good health and CMV-seronegative.

The chain couples TRBV28 to TRBJ1-3; D is possibly TRBD1 (6 bases). Germline V gives CDR1 MDHEN, CDR2 SYDVKM. The CDR3 is made up of 14 amino acids. Trimming shortened V by 6 bases and J by 2 bases, and 11 bases separated the two germline ends. In DNA form, the CDR3 reads TGTGCCAGCAGCTTGGGGGCTCCTGGAAACACCATATATTTT. Its translation: CASSLGAPGNTIYF.

The chain has TRBV5-1 and TRBJ2-6; 8 bases agree with TRBD2. This CDR3 region has 15 residues. J was trimmed by 2 bases and V by 6 bases; bases with no gene match: 4. In germline, CDR1 is SGHRS, CDR2 YFSETQ. CDR3 sequence reads: CASNPGGAGANVLTF. Here the CDR3 DNA reads TGCGCCAGCAACCCGGGGGGGGCTGGGGCCAACGTCCTGACTTTC.

V is TRBV7-8 and J is TRBJ2-7; tentatively, D is TRBD2 (5 bases). CDR1 is SGHVS and CDR2 is FQNEAQ in the germline V gene. Trimming took off 5 bases at V and 2 bases at J, with 19 bases between the two ends. The CDR3 loop spans 16 amino acids. CDR3 sequence (DNA): TGTGCCAGCAGCCCCCCCGGGGTTCAAGGTACCTACGAGCAGTACTTC. Its protein is CASSPPGVQGTYEQYF. Drawing the rest from reference TRBV7-8 and TRBJ2-7, the complete variable domain is GAGVSQSPRYKVAKRGQDVALRCDPISGHVSLFWYQQALGQGPEFLTYFQNEAQLDKSGLPSDRFFAERPEGSVSTLKIQRTQQEDSAVYLCASSPPGVQGTYEQYFGPGTRLTVT.

This clone was seen only once. The chain has TRBV9 and TRBJ1-6, with 8 bases aligning to TRBD1. V shed 2 bases and J 10 bases; nucleotides not matched to a gene: 2. Germline assignment: CDR1 SGDLS and CDR2 YYNGEE. The CDR3 covers 13 residues. CDR3 amino acids: CASSVTGESPLHF. Here the CDR3 DNA reads TGTGCCAGCAGCGTGACAGGGGAATCACCCCTCCACTTT.

The V call is TRBV28, the J call TRBJ2-5; 9 bases agree with TRBD1. After removal of 5 bases from V and 5 bases from J, the junction contained 9 bases not matched to a gene. Per germline, CDR1 MDHEN and CDR2 SYDVKM. The length of the CDR3 is 15 residues. The CDR3 sequence is CASSPGDRVAETQYF. The CDR3, as DNA: TGTGCCAGCAGTCCCGGGGACAGGGTGGCGGAGACCCAGTACTTC.

The rearrangement uses TRBV5-4 and TRBJ2-4; D might be TRBD2 (6 bases). With 4 bases removed from V and 1 base from J, the gap between germline ends came to 12 bases. Germline V gene data show CDR1 as SGHNT and CDR2 as YYREEE (reference sequence). The CDR3 spans 15 residues. CDR3 sequence reads: CASSPGGSAKNIQYF. The CDR3 DNA reads TGTGCCAGCAGCCCTGGAGGGAGCGCCAAAAACATTCAGTACTTC.

The V gene is TRBV5-1, the J gene TRBJ1-2; D is possibly TRBD1 (5 bases). The CDR3 is 16 amino acids. Trimming took 4 bases from V and 6 from J, leaving 22 bases between them. Germline V CDR1 and CDR2: SGHRS, YFSETQ. The CDR3 here is CASSPGFGGAADGYTF. For the CDR3, the DNA is TGCGCCAGCAGCCCCGGGTTCGGGGGAGCGGCTGATGGCTACACCTTC.

The rearrangement joins TRBV6-6 to TRBJ1-6; D perhaps matches TRBD1 (6 bases). Germline CDR1 MNHNY, CDR2 SVGAGI (reference sequence). Trimming pared 6 bases from V and 9 bases from J, leaving 21 bases between. CDR3 length equals 16 residues. CDR3 amino acids: CASRPGQSESTSPLHF. The CDR3 nucleotides read TGTGCCAGCAGGCCAGGACAGAGCGAATCCACTTCACCCCTCCACTTT.

V gene TRBV7-2 combines with J gene TRBJ2-4, with TRBD1 matching 8 bases. This CDR3 has 15 residues. V gave up 1 base and J gave up 6 bases; unmatched junction bases: 5. The germline gives CDR1 SGHTA, CDR2 FQGNSA. The DNA of the CDR3 is TGTGCCAGCAGCTTAGGAAGGGGACAGGTAAACATTCAGTACTTC. The encoded protein is CASSLGRGQVNIQYF.

The genes are TRBV7-6 and TRBJ2-3; 11 nucleotides align to TRBD1. CDR3 length equals 16 residues. The germline CDR1 and CDR2 sequences are SGHVS and FNYEAQ. V shed 3 bases, J shed 3 bases, and the junction held 5 bases outside the gene matches. CDR3 DNA: TGTGCCAGCAGCTTCGGACAGGGGGCGGGGACAGATACGCAGTATTTT. Its translation is CASSFGQGAGTDTQYF.

The genes are TRBV7-8 and TRBJ2-1, with a weak D call TRBD2 (7 bases). There are 17 residues in the CDR3. The germline V gene has CDR1 SGHVS and CDR2 FQNEAQ. V shed 0 bases and J shed 0 bases, with 12 bases lying between them. CDR3 in amino acids: CASSLAGGASSYNEQFF. CDR3 coding DNA: TGTGCCAGCAGCTTAGCGGGGGGGGCGAGCTCCTACAATGAGCAGTTCTTC.

The V and J genes are TRBV7-2 and TRBJ1-2, with 7 bases that match TRBD1. Unmatched junction bases numbered 2, after V lost 5 bases and J lost 2 bases. The CDR3 is 13 residues long. The germline V gene encodes CDR1 SGHTA and CDR2 FQGNSA. CDR3 sequence (DNA): TGTGCCAGCAGCGAGACAGGGAACTATGGCTACACCTTC. Residues: CASSETGNYGYTF.

This chain connects TRBV18 to TRBJ2-3; unclear D gene. CDR3 length: 13 amino acids. V gave up 1 base and J gave up 0 bases, with 2 bases separating them. Germline V lookup: CDR1 KGHSH, CDR2 LQKENI. CDR3 residues: CASSPLSTDTQYF. The CDR3, as DNA: TGTGCCAGCTCACCACTAAGCACAGATACGCAGTATTTT.

J is TRBJ2-7 and V is TRBV27; 7 bases align to TRBD1. The germline gives CDR1 MNHEY, CDR2 SMNVEV (reference sequence). Trimming at V came to 7 bases and at J to 3 bases, leaving 9 bases not matched to a gene. This CDR3 contains 14 residues. DNA of the CDR3: TGTGCCAGCAAAAGACTTACAGGGGACTACGAGCAGTACTTC. Its protein product is CASKRLTGDYEQYF.

This clone was observed a single time. The chain joins TRBV5-1 to TRBJ2-2; 7 bases are shared with TRBD1. CDR3 size: 13 residues. Germline V CDR1 and CDR2: SGHRS, YFSETQ. The J segment lost 6 bases and the V segment lost 3 bases, leaving 2 bases of the junction unmatched. CDR3 amino acids: CASSSQGAGELFF. For the CDR3, the DNA is TGCGCCAGCAGCTCGCAGGGGGCCGGGGAGCTGTTTTTT.

V usage is TRBV18 and J usage is TRBJ2-1, with a weak D call TRBD2 (6 bases). CDR3 length equals 14 residues. The germline gives CDR1 KGHSH, CDR2 LQKENI. Trimming shortened V by 3 bases and J by 5 bases, and 11 bases separated the two germline ends. The chain's CDR3 is CASSPTTGDNEQFF. The DNA for the CDR3 is TGTGCCAGCTCACCTACCACGGGAGACAATGAGCAGTTCTTC. Full variable domain (remainder filled in from reference TRBV18 and TRBJ2-1): NAGVMQNPRHLVRRRGQEARLRCSPMKGHSHVYWYRQLPEEGLKFMVYLQKENIIDESGMPKERFSAEFPKEGPSILRIQQVVRGDSAAYFCASSPTTGDNEQFFGPGTRLTVL.

This clone occurred once. The genes are TRBV5-8 and TRBJ1-6, with D possibly matching TRBD1 (5 bases). The CDR3 runs 17 residues. The V end was cut by 3 bases, the J end by 7 bases, with 20 bases between. CDR1 SGHTS and CDR2 YDEGEE come from the germline V gene. CDR3 nucleotides: TGTGCCAGCAGCTGGGGGGACCGACTTAGGGAGAATTCACCCCTCCACTTT. It encodes CASSWGDRLRENSPLHF.

The chain combines TRBV6-5 with TRBJ1-5, with a weak D call TRBD1 (6 bases). Trimming stripped 6 bases from V and 11 bases from J, with 20 bases between. Looked up from germline, CDR1 is MNHEY and CDR2 is SVGAGI. The length of the CDR3 is 14 residues. CDR3 region: CASSPNRERKAQHF. In DNA form, the CDR3 reads TGTGCCAGCAGCCCAAACAGGGAAAGGAAAGCCCAGCATTTT.

The rearrangement uses TRBV19 and TRBJ1-4, with 7 bases that match TRBD1. Per germline, CDR1 LNHDA and CDR2 SQIVND (reference sequence). The V gene end was trimmed by 6 bases and the J gene end by 0 bases; junction bases not matched to a gene: 4. CDR3 length equals 15 residues. The CDR3 DNA reads TGTGCCAGTAGCCCTGGGACAGCAACTAATGAAAAACTGTTTTTT. It is translated as CASSPGTATNEKLFF.

This chain connects TRBV19 to TRBJ1-5; 7 bases map to TRBD1. This CDR3 has 16 amino acids. CDR1 and CDR2 (germline): LNHDA, SQIVND (reference sequence). The V gene end was trimmed by 4 bases and the J gene end by 2 bases; junction bases not matched to a gene: 8. This chain's CDR3 is CASSKQGFLGNQPQHF. The CDR3 DNA is TGTGCCAGTAGTAAACAGGGGTTCTTGGGCAATCAGCCCCAGCATTTT.

This sequence joins TRBV9 and TRBJ1-1; D is unresolved. The V gene's germline CDR1 is SGDLS and CDR2 YYNGEE. The CDR3 is 13 residues long. V lost 4 bases, J lost 8 bases, and 15 bases lay in between. CDR3 in DNA: TGTGCCAGCAGCCCGCCCTTAAGAACAGAAGCTTTCTTT. Its protein is CASSPPLRTEAFF.

This clone came up a few times. The V call is TRBV4-1, the J call TRBJ1-4, with 7 bases identical to TRBD1. The CDR3 totals 14 residues. The germline gives CDR1 MGHRA, CDR2 YSYEKL. V lost 4 bases to trimming and J lost 6 bases; unmatched junction nucleotides: 5. This CDR3 reads CASSLQGGDEKLFF. CDR3 DNA sequence: TGCGCCAGCAGCCTCCAGGGGGGAGATGAAAAACTGTTTTTT.

The rearrangement uses TRBV7-9 and TRBJ1-1; perhaps TRBD1 as D (6 bases). Trimming took off 1 base at V and 4 bases at J, with 7 bases between the two ends. The CDR3 consists of 13 residues. Germline V gene lookup returns CDR1 SEHNR and CDR2 FQNEAQ (reference sequence). CDR3 amino acids: CASSLEGGTEAFF. The CDR3 DNA follows: TGTGCCAGCAGCTTAGAAGGGGGCACTGAAGCTTTCTTT.

This chain uses TRBV18 with TRBJ2-3; the match to TRBD1 covers 10 bases. The V gene end was trimmed by 0 bases and the J gene end by 5 bases; junction bases not matched to a gene: 14. The CDR3 consists of 19 residues. Germline CDR1 KGHSH, CDR2 LQKENI. The CDR3 loop reads CASSPPLGQGIVFGDTQYF. The CDR3 nucleotides read TGTGCCAGCTCACCACCGCTGGGACAGGGGATCGTGTTTGGAGATACGCAGTATTTT.